Only one count was recorded for the clone carrying this T cell receptor (beta chain). The data stem from a study of blood T cell repertoires in COVID-19. Background on the study: T cells, B-cell-depleted T cells, or PBMCs provided the cDNA or gDNA that served as material.

Germline-derived CDR1 and CDR2 are MDHEN and SYDVKM. The CDR3 has 12 amino acids. Between the trimmed V and J ends, which lost 4 bases and 2 bases, there was a span of 5 bases. Original methodology: Nucleated cell counts were estimated from reference gene primer amplification. Here immunoSEQ multiplex PCR was the method, and the copy in TCRdb shows in-frame clones only, minus some. V and J calls and clone size follow that table, whereas D and trimming were derived from the DNA. The table records roughly 250,000 clones, 83% of them present only once. The TCR was taken from a human donor in a cohort sampled during active COVID-19. The V call is TRBV28, the J call TRBJ1-1; D gene unclear. Source material: peripheral blood. The CDR3 protein is CASSSHNTEAFF. CDR3 DNA: TGTGCCAGCAGTTCCCATAACACTGAAGCTTTCTTT.